Listed below are T cell receptor beta chains from one sample, sequenced in a study of blood T cell repertoires in COVID-19. Assay used: immunoSEQ multiplex PCR; TCRdb lists only in-frame clones, some missing. The sample has approximately 250,000 clones; approximately 86% are singletons. The sequencing sample was made of peripheral blood. All receptors come from a woman aged 60-70 years who had recovered from COVID-19. Each CDR3 is given with its conserved first and last residue. A D gene is named only where the DNA matches it firmly. The size of a clone is reported for some rows only, either as once, few or many, or as a class for expanded clones.

J gene: TRBJ1-1; clone size: NA; D gene: NA; V gene: TRBV18; CDR3 DNA: TGTGCCAGCTCACCACCGGCAGGGGCGTTCACTGAAGCTTTCTTT; CDR3 protein: CASSPPAGAFTEAFF
J gene: TRBJ1-2; clone size: NA; D gene: NA; V gene: TRBV5-6; CDR3 DNA: TGTGCCAGCAGCTTCAGTCACAGGGAGAGTGGCTACACCTTC; CDR3 protein: CASSFSHRESGYTF
J gene: TRBJ1-1; clone size: NA; D gene: NA; V gene: TRBV7-9; CDR3 DNA: TGTGCCAGCACCGTCGGTGGGAGAGCGCGTACTGAAGCTTTCTTT; CDR3 protein: CASTVGGRARTEAFF
J gene: TRBJ1-2; clone size: NA; D gene: TRBD1; V gene: TRBV6-5; CDR3 DNA: TGTGCCAGCAGTTTCAGGGGGGCTTTACGGGGCTACACCTTC; CDR3 protein: CASSFRGALRGYTF
J gene: TRBJ2-2; clone size: NA; D gene: NA; V gene: TRBV27; CDR3 DNA: TGTGCCAGCAGTTCCTCGGCGAACACCGGGGAGCTGTTTTTT; CDR3 protein: CASSSSANTGELFF
J gene: TRBJ2-5; clone size: NA; D gene: TRBD2; V gene: TRBV7-9; CDR3 DNA: TGTGCCAGCAGCTTACCGGGGGGGCCTGAGACCCAGTACTTC; CDR3 protein: CASSLPGGPETQYF
J gene: TRBJ1-5; clone size: NA; D gene: NA; V gene: TRBV7-2; CDR3 DNA: TGTGCCAGCAGCTTAAGAGGGGGTGATCAGCCCCAGCATTTT; CDR3 protein: CASSLRGGDQPQHF
J gene: TRBJ1-4; clone size: NA; D gene: NA; V gene: TRBV5-1; CDR3 DNA: TGCGCCAGCAGCTTCGAGGGAGGGGCAGATGAAAAACTGTTTTTT; CDR3 protein: CASSFEGGADEKLFF
J gene: TRBJ2-7; clone size: once; D gene: TRBD2; V gene: TRBV18; CDR3 DNA: TGTGCCAGCTCGCACCGGACTAGCGGTAACTACGAGCAGTACTTC; CDR3 protein: CASSHRTSGNYEQYF
J gene: TRBJ2-2; clone size: NA; D gene: TRBD1; V gene: TRBV6-5; CDR3 DNA: TGTGCCACTTACCGGGACAGGGGGTACACCGGGGAGCTGTTTTTT; CDR3 protein: CATYRDRGYTGELFF
J gene: TRBJ1-4; clone size: NA; D gene: NA; V gene: TRBV19; CDR3 DNA: TGTGCCAGTAGTATTTTTGGCGGGGCCATTAATGAAAAACTGTTTTTT; CDR3 protein: CASSIFGGAINEKLFF
J gene: TRBJ2-7; clone size: NA; D gene: TRBD1; V gene: TRBV7-2; CDR3 DNA: TGTGCCAGCAGCTTAGGGACAGGGCTCTACGAGCAGTACTTC; CDR3 protein: CASSLGTGLYEQYF
J gene: TRBJ2-1; clone size: NA; D gene: TRBD1; V gene: TRBV11-3; CDR3 DNA: TGTGCCAGCAGCTTAGATCCCATGGGACAGCGGTTCTCGCAGTTCTTC; CDR3 protein: CASSLDPMGQRFSQFF
J gene: TRBJ1-4; clone size: NA; D gene: NA; V gene: TRBV3-1/TRBV3-2; CDR3 DNA: TGTGCCAGCAGCCGCAGATACAGGGTGGGGGCCTTAAATGAAAAACTGTTTTTT; CDR3 protein: CASSRRYRVGALNEKLFF
J gene: TRBJ1-2; clone size: NA; D gene: NA; V gene: TRBV2; CDR3 DNA: TGTGCCAGCAAGCACGCGGACAGCTACTATGGCTACACCTTC; CDR3 protein: CASKHADSYYGYTF
J gene: TRBJ2-7; clone size: few; D gene: TRBD1; V gene: TRBV27; CDR3 DNA: TGTGCCAGCAGTTCCAGGGGGCGATACGAGCAGTACTTC; CDR3 protein: CASSSRGRYEQYF
J gene: TRBJ1-6; clone size: NA; D gene: TRBD1; V gene: TRBV28; CDR3 DNA: TGTGCCAGCACCACCGGGACAGGGTTTGAGAGGCCCCTCCACTTT; CDR3 protein: CASTTGTGFERPLHF
J gene: TRBJ2-1; clone size: NA; D gene: TRBD2; V gene: TRBV2; CDR3 DNA: TGTGCCAGCAGGACCGCAGGGGGACTAGCGATCAATGAGCAGTTCTTC; CDR3 protein: CASRTAGGLAINEQFF
J gene: TRBJ1-5; clone size: NA; D gene: NA; V gene: TRBV28; CDR3 DNA: TGTGCCAGCAGTGGAGCAGATCATCAGCCCCAGCATTTT; CDR3 protein: CASSGADHQPQHF
J gene: TRBJ2-2; clone size: NA; D gene: TRBD1; V gene: TRBV18; CDR3 DNA: TGTGCCAGCTCACCAGGGACAGGGGTCGGCGGGGAGCTGTTTTTT; CDR3 protein: CASSPGTGVGGELFF